The next 26 T cell receptor beta chains were all read from a single sample in a study of vaccination and CD4 T cells after COVID-19. Treatment denoted: 10-day PBMC culture with coronavirus spike peptide pools or control peptides (ViraFEST assay). Scientists ran DNA taken from cultured CD4+ T cells through the Oncomine TCR Beta short-read assay for sequencing. MiXCR was run by TCRdb on the PCR reads, yielding one entry per CDR3 protein. This sample has tens of thousands of distinct CDR3 sequences, with 62% found just once. For these receptors, no antigen is known. This material consisted of CD4+ T cells from blood, cultured in vitro, taken before SARS-CoV-2 vaccination. The receptors originated from a human donor who received a COVID-19 vaccine.

The chain joins TRBV25-1 to TRBJ2-7; D is ambiguous. V gave up 3 bases and J gave up 7 bases, with 10 bases separating them. The CDR3 is 12 residues long. Per germline, CDR1 MGHDK and CDR2 SYGVNS. CDR3 in DNA: TGTGCCAGCAGTGACCACCAGGAGGAGCAGTACTTC. Translating it yields CASSDHQEEQYF.

This sequence joins TRBV10-3 and TRBJ2-2; the match to TRBD2 covers 14 bases. CDR3 length equals 19 residues. Per the germline V gene, CDR1 is ENHRY and CDR2 is SYGVKD. The junction had 4 bases not matched to a gene; V was cut back by 0 bases and J by 1 base. The CDR3: CAISESQTSGGENTGELFF. The CDR3 nucleotides are TGTGCCATCAGTGAGTCCCAGACTAGCGGGGGGGAGAACACCGGGGAGCTGTTTTTT.

This clonotype was counted only a few times. CDR3 sequence (DNA): TGTGCCAGCAGGCTCCGTAGGTATACTGAAGCTTTCTTT. It encodes CASRLRRYTEAFF. This chain links TRBV6-1 with TRBJ1-1; no reliable D call. The V end lost 6 bases, the J end lost 5 bases, and 13 bases lay between the germline ends. Germline loops: CDR1 MNHNS, CDR2 SASEGT. The CDR3 is 13 amino acids.

The J gene is TRBJ1-2, the V gene TRBV20-1; 7 nucleotides align to TRBD1. The germline CDR1 and CDR2 sequences are DFQATT and SNEGSKA (reference sequence). V gave up 5 bases and J gave up 6 bases; unmatched junction bases: 6. CDR3 length equals 12 residues. CDR3 bases: TGCAGTGCTCGGACGACAGGGCATGGCTACACCTTC. This sequence encodes CSARTTGHGYTF.

The J gene is TRBJ1-6, the V gene TRBV10-2, with TRBD1 as a possible D gene (6 bases). The CDR3 consists of 14 residues. CDR1 is WSHSY and CDR2 is SAAADI in the germline V gene. V lost 6 bases and J 7 bases, leaving 13 bases between the germline ends. CDR3 sequence reads: CASSGTGTNSPLHF. DNA for the CDR3: TGCGCCAGCAGCGGTACAGGGACCAATTCACCCCTCCACTTT.

This chain joins TRBV20-1 and TRBJ2-2; no definite D call. The CDR3 covers 11 residues. V lost 3 bases, J lost 8 bases, and 7 bases lay in between. The germline V gene encodes CDR1 DFQATT and CDR2 SNEGSKA (reference sequence). CDR3 loop: CSASSRGELFF. The CDR3 DNA follows: TGCAGTGCTAGTTCGAGGGGGGAGCTGTTTTTT.

The V gene is TRBV7-2, the J gene TRBJ2-5, with a tentative D call TRBD2 (7 bases). In germline, CDR1 is SGHTA, CDR2 FQGNSA. Trimming left V 7 bases short and J 7 bases short, with 19 bases between. This CDR3 contains 14 residues. CDR3 sequence reads: CASTWTRLGGTQYF. For the CDR3, the DNA is TGTGCCAGCACCTGGACTAGGTTAGGGGGGACCCAGTACTTC.

This clonotype has a handful of counts. The chain has TRBV24-1 and TRBJ2-1; D may be TRBD1 or TRBD2 (5 bases each). With 5 bases removed from V and 5 bases from J, the gap between germline ends came to 12 bases. The CDR3 contains 14 residues. Germline V gene sequence: CDR1 KGHDR, CDR2 SFDVKD. CDR3 protein: CATSGTLGDNEQFF. As DNA, the CDR3 is TGTGCCACCAGTGGGACACTCGGGGACAATGAGCAGTTCTTC.

The V call is TRBV20-1, the J call TRBJ2-3; D not certain. The V end was cut by 5 bases, the J end by 1 base, with 19 bases between. Germline V lookup: CDR1 DFQATT, CDR2 SNEGSKA (reference sequence). The CDR3 runs 16 residues. DNA for the CDR3: TGCAGTGCTTCCCTGGCCCTAGGGTTTGGCACAGATACGCAGTATTTT. This encodes CSASLALGFGTDTQYF.

The table lists this clonotype with a few counts. V is TRBV2 and J is TRBJ1-1, with D unclear. The CDR3 runs 13 residues. The germline V and J ends were trimmed by 7 bases and 0 bases, with 9 bases remaining between them. The germline V gene encodes CDR1 SNHLY and CDR2 FYNNEI. CDR3 residues: CASMADMNTEAFF. The DNA for the CDR3 is TGTGCCAGCATGGCGGATATGAACACTGAAGCTTTCTTT.

This chain uses TRBV6-1 with TRBJ1-5; TRBD1 matches at 7 bases. V lost 5 bases to trimming and J lost 2 bases; unmatched junction nucleotides: 12. The CDR3 has 17 amino acids. Germline lookup yields CDR1 MNHNS and CDR2 SASEGT. The CDR3, as DNA: TGTGCCAGCAGTAGAGGGGCAGGGGGGTTCGGCAATCAGCCCCAGCATTTT. This codes for CASSRGAGGFGNQPQHF.

V is TRBV2 and J is TRBJ2-3, with D uncertain. This CDR3 has 16 residues. CDR1 SNHLY and CDR2 FYNNEI come from the germline V gene. V shed 1 base and J shed 0 bases, with 11 bases lying between them. The CDR3 region has the DNA TGTGCCAGCAGTGAAGGGCGGCTATCTAGCACAGATACGCAGTATTTT. Translated, it gives CASSEGRLSSTDTQYF.

As concerns this clonotype: It is likely a read error, because the conserved phenylalanine at the end of the CDR3 is missing. The V and J genes are TRBV20-1 and TRBJ2-3, with a weak D call TRBD1 (6 bases). Trimming took 0 bases from V and 6 from J, leaving 22 bases between them. The CDR3 consists of 17 residues. Germline lookup yields CDR1 DFQATT and CDR2 SNEGSKA (reference sequence). The CDR3 loop reads CSARDPSGRGIGDTQYI. The CDR3 coding sequence is TGCAGTGCTAGAGATCCTTCGGGCAGGGGAATTGGGGATACGCAGTATATT.

This chain joins TRBV15 and TRBJ1-1; the D gene is possibly TRBD1 (6 bases). Trimming stripped 5 bases from V and 1 base from J, with 14 bases between. The CDR3 totals 15 residues. The germline CDR1 and CDR2 sequences are LNHNV and YYDKDF (reference sequence). The CDR3 DNA is TGTGCCACCAGCTTAGACAGGAACCCGAACACTGAAGCTTTCTTT. Amino acids: CATSLDRNPNTEAFF. Complete variable domain (other parts from reference TRBV15 and TRBJ1-1): DAMVIQNPRYQVTQFGKPVTLSCSQTLNHNVMYWYQQKSSQAPKLLFHYYDKDFNNEADTPDNFQSRRPNTSFCFLDIRSPGLGDTAMYLCATSLDRNPNTEAFFGQGTRLTVV.

The chain employs TRBV18 and TRBJ1-6, with D tentatively TRBD1 (5 bases). This CDR3 is 14 amino acids long. Trimming pared 3 bases from V and 9 bases from J, leaving 12 bases between. In germline, CDR1 is KGHSH, CDR2 LQKENI. The DNA for the CDR3 is TGTGCCAGCTCACCTAGTGGGGGAGCTTCACCCCTCCACTTT. Translating it yields CASSPSGGASPLHF.

This clonotype showed up just once. The chain combines TRBV7-2 with TRBJ2-7; D uncertain. This CDR3 has 13 residues. The V and J ends lost 1 base and 3 bases respectively, with 7 bases between them. The germline V gene has CDR1 SGHTA and CDR2 FQGNSA. The CDR3 sequence is CASSLESSYEQYF. The CDR3 nucleotides read TGTGCCAGCAGCTTAGAGAGCAGCTACGAGCAGTACTTC.

V usage is TRBV5-1 and J usage is TRBJ1-3; 8 bases are shared with TRBD1. The V gene end was trimmed by 2 bases and the J gene end by 0 bases; junction bases not matched to a gene: 7. The CDR3 is 17 amino acids. Germline V CDR1 and CDR2: SGHRS, YFSETQ. Here the CDR3 reads CASSLGGTGISGNTIYF. CDR3 nucleotide sequence: TGCGCCAGCAGCTTAGGAGGGACAGGCATCTCTGGAAACACCATATATTTT.

V is TRBV7-9 and J is TRBJ1-2, with D possibly matching TRBD1 (6 bases). CDR1 and CDR2 (germline): SEHNR, FQNEAQ (reference sequence). CDR3 size: 15 residues. V gave up 4 bases and J gave up 7 bases, with 19 bases separating them. The CDR3 nucleotides are TGTGCCAGCAGCTCTCGAAACAGGGTCGCGTCTGGCTACACCTTC. Its protein is CASSSRNRVASGYTF.

The chain carries TRBV6-1 and TRBJ2-3; 11 nucleotides align to TRBD1. V lost 6 bases to trimming and J lost 5 bases; unmatched junction nucleotides: 4. CDR1 is MNHNS and CDR2 is SASEGT in the germline V gene. CDR3 length: 14 amino acids. The CDR3 loop is CASRPGQGVDTQYF. DNA of the CDR3: TGTGCCAGCAGACCGGGACAGGGGGTAGATACGCAGTATTTT.

The chain carries TRBV20-1 and TRBJ1-2; the D is unclear. Germline CDR1 DFQATT, CDR2 SNEGSKA (reference sequence). The CDR3 extends over 10 amino acids. Trimming left V 2 bases short and J 7 bases short, with 5 bases between. CDR3 coding DNA: TGCAGTGCTAGATGGGGTGGCTACACCTTC. Translated, it gives CSARWGGYTF.

This clonotype has only a few counts. The chain uses TRBV7-2 and TRBJ1-2; 9 bases are shared with TRBD1. Per the germline V gene, CDR1 is SGHTA and CDR2 is FQGNSA. This CDR3 spans 15 amino acids. V gave up 7 bases and J gave up 5 bases; unmatched junction bases: 11. CDR3 sequence reads: CASNEQTGGEYGYTF. The CDR3 coding sequence is TGTGCCAGCAACGAACAAACAGGGGGCGAGTATGGCTACACCTTC.

A few counts support this clonotype. The V and J genes are TRBV20-1 and TRBJ1-1; D remains ambiguous. From germline, CDR1 is DFQATT and CDR2 SNEGSKA (reference sequence). Deletions cut 0 bases from V and 1 base from J, with 9 bases between. There are 14 residues in the CDR3. The CDR3 region is CSARELFENTEAFF. The CDR3 nucleotides read TGCAGTGCTAGAGAACTGTTCGAGAACACTGAAGCTTTCTTT.

The CDR3 is CASKKGQGNEKLFF. The CDR3 bases are TGTGCCAGCAAGAAAGGACAGGGAAATGAAAAACTGTTTTTT. This chain connects TRBV2 to TRBJ1-4; 8 bases are shared with TRBD1. The CDR3 consists of 14 residues. V shed 7 bases and J 5 bases; nucleotides not matched to a gene: 6. CDR1 and CDR2 from the germline V gene are SNHLY and FYNNEI.

This rearrangement joins TRBV10-2 to TRBJ2-3; D ambiguous. Germline V gene sequence: CDR1 WSHSY, CDR2 SAAADI. Deletions cut 3 bases from V and 1 base from J, with 11 bases between. The CDR3 is made up of 15 amino acids. DNA of the CDR3: TGCGCCAGCAGTGATACGCGTCTGGGCACAGATACGCAGTATTTT. Translated: CASSDTRLGTDTQYF.

The chain combines TRBV6-1 with TRBJ1-3; 10 nucleotides match TRBD1. The CDR3 is 15 residues long. The J segment lost 7 bases and the V segment lost 3 bases, leaving 6 bases of the junction unmatched. CDR1 MNHNS and CDR2 SASEGT come from the germline V gene. The chain's CDR3 is CASSDRTGGRNTIYF. Written as DNA, the CDR3 is TGTGCCAGCAGTGACCGGACAGGGGGTAGGAACACCATATATTTT.

The rearrangement links TRBV19 to TRBJ1-4; TRBD1 matches 11 bases. The junction had 5 bases not matched to a gene; V was cut back by 4 bases and J by 7 bases. Germline V gene sequence: CDR1 LNHDA, CDR2 SQIVND (reference sequence). This CDR3 region has 15 residues. DNA for the CDR3: TGTGCCAGTAGTAGGAGGGACAGGGGGTCTGAAAAACTGTTTTTT. This gives the protein CASSRRDRGSEKLFF.